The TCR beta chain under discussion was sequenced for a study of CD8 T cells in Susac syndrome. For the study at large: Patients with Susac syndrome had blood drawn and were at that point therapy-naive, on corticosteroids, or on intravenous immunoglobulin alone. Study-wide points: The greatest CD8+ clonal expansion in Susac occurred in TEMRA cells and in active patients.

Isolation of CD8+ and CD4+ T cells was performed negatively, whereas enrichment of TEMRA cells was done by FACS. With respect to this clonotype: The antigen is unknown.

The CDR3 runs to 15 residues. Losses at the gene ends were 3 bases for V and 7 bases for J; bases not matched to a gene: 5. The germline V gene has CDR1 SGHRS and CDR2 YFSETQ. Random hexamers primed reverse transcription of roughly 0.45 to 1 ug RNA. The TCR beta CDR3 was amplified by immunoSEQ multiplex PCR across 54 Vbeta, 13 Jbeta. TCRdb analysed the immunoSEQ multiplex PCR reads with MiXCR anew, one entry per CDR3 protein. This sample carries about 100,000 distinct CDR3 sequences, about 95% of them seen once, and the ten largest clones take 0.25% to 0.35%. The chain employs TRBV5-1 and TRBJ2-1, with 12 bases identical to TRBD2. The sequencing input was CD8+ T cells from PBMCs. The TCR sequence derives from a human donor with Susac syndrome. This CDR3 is CASSYLAGGLNEQFF. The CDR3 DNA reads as TGCGCCAGCAGCTACCTAGCGGGAGGGCTGAATGAGCAGTTCTTC.